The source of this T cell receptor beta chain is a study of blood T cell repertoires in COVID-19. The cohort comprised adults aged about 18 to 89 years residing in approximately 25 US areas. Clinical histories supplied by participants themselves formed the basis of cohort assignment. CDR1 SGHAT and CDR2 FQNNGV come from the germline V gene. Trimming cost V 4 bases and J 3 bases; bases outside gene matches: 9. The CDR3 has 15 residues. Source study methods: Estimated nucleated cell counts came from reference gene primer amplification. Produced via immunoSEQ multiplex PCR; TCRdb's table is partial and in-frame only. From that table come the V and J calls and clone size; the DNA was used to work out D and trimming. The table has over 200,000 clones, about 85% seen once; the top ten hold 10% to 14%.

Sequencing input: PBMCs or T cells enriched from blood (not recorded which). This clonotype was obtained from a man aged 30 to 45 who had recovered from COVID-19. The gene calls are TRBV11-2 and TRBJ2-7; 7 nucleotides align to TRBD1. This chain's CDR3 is CASSSGNRGNYEQYF. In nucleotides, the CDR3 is TGTGCCAGCAGCTCCGGAAACAGGGGAAACTACGAGCAGTACTTC.